This TCR beta chain was recovered during a study of early T cells in non-severe SARS-CoV-2 infection. About the research overall: With bulk RNA from unsorted whole blood as input, sequencing yielded unpaired chains.

Findings of the study overall: Anti-spike CD8 specificities were favored by VDJdb matching, whose results missed private and CD4 specificities.

V gave up 4 bases and J gave up 4 bases, with 11 bases separating them. In germline, CDR1 is DFQATT, CDR2 SNEGSKA (reference sequence). The CDR3 length is 13 residues. This clonotype was found many times. Its antigen is not identified. cDNA molecules, individually, were tagged with unique molecular identifiers. TCRdb processed the 5' RACE reads anew with MiXCR; each CDR3 protein has one entry. Found here are roughly 40,000 distinct CDR3 sequences, around 7% of them singletons; the top ten hold under 5%. The specimen was whole blood. The TCR comes from an adult who was a healthcare worker with PCR-confirmed SARS-CoV-2 infection or an uninfected control (not recorded which). The chain carries TRBV20-1 and TRBJ1-5; no clear D. CDR3 DNA sequence: TGCAGTGCTACCCGGTTAGCAAATCAGCCCCAGCATTTT. Its protein is CSATRLANQPQHF.